The T cell receptor beta chain under discussion was sequenced for a study of T cell responses to AZD1222 COVID-19 vaccine. Only in-frame clones appear in the TCRdb table, and some are missing; sequencing was by immunoSEQ multiplex PCR. The sample lists around 130,000 clones, 88% occurring once. The CDR3 runs 12 residues. The ends lost 8 bases at V and 9 bases at J; junction bases unmatched: 9. In germline, CDR1 is MNHEY, CDR2 SVGAGI. The V gene is TRBV6-5, the J gene TRBJ1-1; 7 bases match TRBD1. The sample in question was peripheral blood, obtained on day 0 of AZD1222 vaccination. The sequence was obtained from an adult in good health. CDR3 amino acids: CASQGGASQAFF. CDR3 nucleotides: TGTGCCAGCCAAGGGGGCGCTTCACAAGCTTTCTTT.